This T cell receptor (beta chain) was recovered during a study of T-cell reconstitution after alpha-beta-depleted transplantation in children. Preparation of the TCRbeta library was carried out with unique molecular identifiers. From the PCR reads, TCRdb called clonotypes with MiXCR, one entry per CDR3 protein. The data show approximately 340,000 distinct CDR3 sequences, around 10% seen once. The sample holds a few counts of this clonotype. The V gene lost 0 bases and the J gene lost 0 bases, with 15 bases spanning the gap. CDR1 SGHRS and CDR2 YFSETQ come from the germline V gene. The CDR3 spans 17 residues.

The gene calls are TRBV5-1 and TRBJ2-5, with a weak D call TRBD1 (5 bases). The TCR sequence derives from a human donor who donated a stem cell graft to a child with acute lymphoblastic leukemia. This specimen consisted of PBMCs from the stem cell graft donor, obtained from the stem cell graft. The CDR3 loop reads CASSLGAGHQYQETQYF. The CDR3 DNA reads TGCGCCAGCAGCTTGGGCGCCGGACACCAGTACCAAGAGACCCAGTACTTC.